This is a list of T cell receptor beta chains from one sample in a study of beta chain features in type 1 diabetes. Sequenced by immunoSEQ multiplex PCR; TCRdb stores in-frame clones only, minus some. This sample has about 330,000 clones, with 9.5% to 12% found just once. The sequenced sample was naive CD4+ T cells from blood. These receptors were taken from a woman in her thirties in good health. Both conserved end residues are part of each CDR3. Each record gives: clone size, V gene, CDR3 length, J gene, D gene, CDR3 DNA, CDR3 protein. A D gene is named only where the DNA matches it firmly. The size of a clone is reported for some rows only, either as once, few or many, or as a class for expanded clones.

few	TRBV7-9	13	TRBJ2-3	.	TGTGCCAGCAGCTTTCGAGTGACAGATACGCAGTATTTT	CASSFRVTDTQYF
.	TRBV6-1	13	TRBJ2-1	TRBD1	TGTGCCAGCAGGAGGACAGGGTTCTATGAGCAGTTCTTC	CASRRTGFYEQFF
few	TRBV7-8	15	TRBJ2-1	.	TGTGCCAGCAGCTCTCATACGAGCTCCTACAATGAGCAGTTCTTC	CASSSHTSSYNEQFF
few	TRBV7-3	15	TRBJ2-5	TRBD2	TGTGCCAGCAGCTTAACCGGGACTAGCGGAGAGACCCAGTACTTC	CASSLTGTSGETQYF
few	TRBV27	12	TRBJ1-2	.	TGTGCCAGCAGAACAGGATACTATGGCTACACCTTC	CASRTGYYGYTF
.	TRBV6-5	16	TRBJ2-7	.	TGTGCCAGCAGTTACGGGCAGCGGGCGCCAAACTACGAGCAGTACTTC	CASSYGQRAPNYEQYF
.	TRBV9	14	TRBJ2-7	TRBD2	TGTGCCAGCAGCACGGGACTAGCCTCCTACGAGCAGTACTTC	CASSTGLASYEQYF
few	TRBV7-9	14	TRBJ2-7	.	TGTGCCAGCAGCTTGACACAGGGATCCAACGAGCAGTACTTC	CASSLTQGSNEQYF
few	TRBV9	14	TRBJ1-1	.	TGTGCCAGCAGCCCCGACACGTCGTCCACTGAAGCTTTCTTT	CASSPDTSSTEAFF
.	TRBV18	13	TRBJ2-7	TRBD2	TGTGCCAGCTCACCAGGGGCTAGCGGGAGAGAGTACTTC	CASSPGASGREYF
.	TRBV28	12	TRBJ2-1	.	TGTGCCAGCAGGGGACAATACAATGAGCAGTTCTTC	CASRGQYNEQFF
few	TRBV4-3	13	TRBJ1-4	.	TGCGCCAGCAGCCAATTTCGTAATGAAAAACTGTTTTTT	CASSQFRNEKLFF
.	TRBV14	15	TRBJ2-5	.	TGTGCCAGCAGCCAAGATAAAGGAGGGTTAGGGACCCAGTACTTC	CASSQDKGGLGTQYF
.	TRBV7-2	17	TRBJ2-7	TRBD1	TGTGCCAGCAGCTTTTCCTATGTGGGGACAGGGGGCTACGAGCAGTACTTC	CASSFSYVGTGGYEQYF
few	TRBV7-9	14	TRBJ2-7	.	TGTGCCAGCAGCCCGACAGGTGTTACCTACGAGCAGTACTTC	CASSPTGVTYEQYF
few	TRBV28	14	TRBJ2-7	TRBD1	TGTGCCAGCAGTCCCGGGCCAGGGGGCTACGAGCAGTACTTC	CASSPGPGGYEQYF
few	TRBV5-6	13	TRBJ2-4	.	TGTGCCAGCAGCCGATCGGGCCAGGGCATTCAGTACTTC	CASSRSGQGIQYF
few	TRBV10-3	16	TRBJ2-4	.	TGTGCCATCAGTGATAGTCATTTCAATGTCAAAAACATTCAGTACTTC	CAISDSHFNVKNIQYF
.	TRBV9	16	TRBJ2-2	TRBD1	TGTGCCAGCAGCACACCGGGGACAGGGGTCACCGGGGAGCTGTTTTTT	CASSTPGTGVTGELFF
few	TRBV9	17	TRBJ2-2	TRBD2	TGTGCCAGCAGCGTAGCTCCTAGCGGGAGTGGCACCGGGGAGCTGTTTTTT	CASSVAPSGSGTGELFF
.	TRBV15	17	TRBJ2-3	TRBD2	TGTGCCACCAGCAGTCTCCTACTAGCGGGGAAGGCGGATACGCAGTATTTT	CATSSLLLAGKADTQYF
.	TRBV7-2	12	TRBJ2-1	.	TGTGCCAGCTCCCGCCCCGGAGGTGAGCAGTTCTTC	CASSRPGGEQFF
.	TRBV5-6	14	TRBJ2-7	TRBD2	TGTGCCAGCAGCAGACTAGCGTTCTCCTACGAGCAGTACTTC	CASSRLAFSYEQYF
.	TRBV28	14	TRBJ2-7	TRBD1	TGTGCCAGCGAGTCCGGGACAGTCTCCTACGAGCAGTACTTC	CASESGTVSYEQYF